The 21 T cell receptor beta chains below were found in one sample sequenced in a study of chemoradiotherapy in HPV16-positive cancers. The protocol was immunoSEQ multiplex PCR, while the TCRdb copy is restricted to in-frame clones and leaves out a portion. Of tens of thousands of clones in the sample, 90% were seen once. Sequencing used blood, obtained from a patient who underwent chemoradiotherapy. All receptors come from a human donor with HPV-associated anogenital cancer.

This rearrangement joins TRBV9 to TRBJ1-2; the match to TRBD1 covers 9 bases. The CDR3 has 12 amino acids. CDR1 and CDR2 from the germline V gene are SGDLS and YYNGEE. V was clipped by 3 bases and J by 8 bases; unmatched bases: 2. Written as DNA, the CDR3 is TGTGCCAGCAGCGCTACAGGGGGCGGCTACACCTTC. Amino acids: CASSATGGGYTF.

The V and J genes are TRBV7-2 and TRBJ2-3; D gene unclear. The V and J ends lost 2 bases and 1 base respectively, with 13 bases between them. The CDR3 runs 16 residues. Germline values: CDR1 SGHTA, CDR2 FQGNSA. The CDR3 reads CASSLSDFWGTDTQYF. In nucleotides, the CDR3 is TGTGCCAGCAGCTTATCGGATTTCTGGGGCACAGATACGCAGTATTTT.

The J gene is TRBJ1-5, the V gene TRBV7-8; D uncertain. The CDR3 extends over 13 amino acids. Germline V gene lookup returns CDR1 SGHVS and CDR2 FQNEAQ. V was shortened by 1 base and J by 4 bases, with 5 bases between the two germline ends. CDR3 DNA: TGTGCCAGCAGCTTAGACGGGAATCAGCCCCAGCATTTT. It translates to CASSLDGNQPQHF.

The chain carries TRBV12-5 and TRBJ2-5; 7 bases are a match to TRBD1. Trimming took 7 bases from V and 5 from J; bases not matched to a gene: 7. This CDR3 spans 13 amino acids. CDR1 and CDR2 (germline): LGHNT, FRNRAP. The CDR3 nucleotides read TGTGCTAGTGCATCGGACAGGTACGAGACCCAGTACTTC. This codes for CASASDRYETQYF.

The chain recombines TRBV18 with TRBJ2-7; tentatively, D is TRBD1 or TRBD2 (5 bases each). This CDR3 spans 14 amino acids. In germline, CDR1 is KGHSH, CDR2 LQKENI. V was trimmed by 2 bases and J by 4 bases, leaving 12 bases between them. The CDR3 spells CASSPGTEQYEQYF. For the CDR3, the DNA is TGTGCCAGCTCACCAGGGACCGAACAATACGAGCAGTACTTC.

In its sample, this clone was seen a few times. The genes are TRBV5-1 and TRBJ2-2; 11 bases are a match to TRBD2. Germline V gene lookup returns CDR1 SGHRS and CDR2 YFSETQ. Trimming cost V 0 bases and J 2 bases; bases outside gene matches: 3. The CDR3 length is 17 residues. The CDR3 bases are TGCGCCAGCAGCTTGGCTGGGACTAGCGGAAACACCGGGGAGCTGTTTTTT. This sequence encodes CASSLAGTSGNTGELFF.

This clone has only a few counts. V gene TRBV30 combines with J gene TRBJ1-2; D remains unclear. Between the trimmed V and J ends, which lost 0 bases and 6 bases, there was a span of 11 bases. Germline V gene sequence: CDR1 GTSNPN, CDR2 SVGIG (reference sequence). The CDR3 is 13 residues long. As DNA, the CDR3 is TGTGCCTGGAGTGTAAAGGGAAGTCATGGCTACACCTTC. It translates to CAWSVKGSHGYTF.

This sequence joins TRBV5-6 and TRBJ2-5; D could derive from TRBD1 or TRBD2 (5 bases each). V shed 4 bases and J shed 4 bases, with 14 bases lying between them. The germline gives CDR1 SGHDT, CDR2 YYEEEE. The length of the CDR3 is 14 residues. The CDR3 reads CASSKGTYGETQYF. The CDR3 bases are TGTGCCAGCAGCAAGGGGACCTACGGAGAGACCCAGTACTTC.

This clone came up once. This chain connects TRBV5-6 to TRBJ1-3, with D tentatively TRBD1 (5 bases). V was pared by 6 bases and J by 4 bases, with 23 bases between. The CDR3 loop spans 17 amino acids. Germline CDR1 SGHDT, CDR2 YYEEEE. As DNA, the CDR3 is TGTGCCAGCAACGAGATCGAAGCCGGGACTCCGGGAAACACCATATATTTT. This encodes CASNEIEAGTPGNTIYF.

In nucleotides, the CDR3 is TGTGCCCCATTCGGGGCTGTTAGCACAGATACGCAGTATTTT. Its translation is CAPFGAVSTDTQYF. The chain uses TRBV6-1 and TRBJ2-3; D might be TRBD1 or TRBD2, each matching 5 bases. CDR3 length: 14 residues. Germline V CDR1 and CDR2: MNHNS, SASEGT. The V and J ends lost 11 bases and 0 bases respectively, with 15 bases between them.

V is TRBV9 and J is TRBJ2-7, with TRBD2 matching over 7 bases. Germline lookup yields CDR1 SGDLS and CDR2 YYNGEE. This CDR3 is 12 amino acids long. V lost 7 bases to trimming and J lost 0 bases; unmatched junction nucleotides: 1. Written as DNA, the CDR3 is TGTGCCAGCGGGAGGGCCTCCTACGAGCAGTACTTC. Protein sequence: CASGRASYEQYF.

This clone was detected only a few times. The chain combines TRBV11-2 with TRBJ2-3, with 12 bases lining up with TRBD1. This CDR3 comprises 15 residues. Trimming took 3 bases from V and 5 from J; bases not matched to a gene: 3. Germline V gives CDR1 SGHAT, CDR2 FQNNGV. DNA of the CDR3: TGTGCCAGCAGCTTGGGACAGGGGGCTCAAGATACGCAGTATTTT. Its translation: CASSLGQGAQDTQYF.

The count of this clone is one. The rearrangement links TRBV30 to TRBJ2-7; 7 bases fit TRBD2. Losses at the gene ends were 3 bases for V and 4 bases for J; bases not matched to a gene: 9. CDR3 length: 14 amino acids. Germline V gives CDR1 GTSNPN, CDR2 SVGIG (reference sequence). The CDR3 nucleotides are TGTGCCTGGAGCGTCGGCGGGAGTCTATACGAGCAGTACTTC. It translates to CAWSVGGSLYEQYF.

This clone was seen once. The chain joins TRBV19 to TRBJ1-2, with D perhaps TRBD1 (5 bases). The CDR3 spans 12 residues. In germline, CDR1 is LNHDA, CDR2 SQIVND (reference sequence). Trimming cost V 6 bases and J 4 bases, with 9 bases left between them. In nucleotides, the CDR3 is TGTGCCAGTAGGGCAGGGAGCTATGGCTACACCTTC. Translation gives CASRAGSYGYTF.

The gene calls are TRBV5-4 and TRBJ1-1, with 7 nucleotides matching TRBD1. The germline V gene has CDR1 SGHNT and CDR2 YYREEE (reference sequence). This CDR3 is 14 amino acids long. Losses at the gene ends were 3 bases for V and 7 bases for J; bases not matched to a gene: 9. The CDR3 region is CASSSLQGNGEAFF. The CDR3 nucleotides read TGTGCCAGCAGCTCCTTACAGGGGAATGGTGAAGCTTTCTTT.

The V and J genes are TRBV5-1 and TRBJ2-7; D tentatively reads TRBD1 or TRBD2 (5 bases each). CDR3 length equals 14 residues. V was cut by 4 bases and J by 7 bases, with 18 bases left in between. From germline, CDR1 is SGHRS and CDR2 YFSETQ. CDR3 nucleotide sequence: TGCGCCAGCAGCGTGGGACCTTCCCTTAGGGAGCAGTACTTC. Its protein is CASSVGPSLREQYF. The variable domain in full, completed from reference TRBV5-1 and TRBJ2-7, reads KAGVTQTPRYLIKTRGQQVTLSCSPISGHRSVSWYQQTPGQGLQFLFEYFSETQRNKGNFPGRFSGRQFSNSRSEMNVSTLELGDSALYLCASSVGPSLREQYFGPGTRLTVT.

This clone is medium-sized in the sample. The gene calls are TRBV5-6 and TRBJ2-6; maybe TRBD2 (5 bases). This CDR3 has 16 residues. In germline, CDR1 is SGHDT, CDR2 YYEEEE. Trimming cost V 0 bases and J 2 bases, with 9 bases left between them. CDR3 DNA sequence: TGTGCCAGCAGCTTGGGGCGTAGCGCTGGGGCCAACGTCCTGACTTTC. This encodes CASSLGRSAGANVLTF.

This chain links TRBV6-1 with TRBJ2-7; 8 nucleotides match TRBD1. This CDR3 region has 13 residues. Germline V lookup: CDR1 MNHNS, CDR2 SASEGT. V lost 7 bases to trimming and J lost 4 bases; unmatched junction nucleotides: 6. The CDR3 bases are TGTGCCAGCATTATCAACAGGGGGTACGAGCAGTACTTC. It codes for CASIINRGYEQYF.

The CDR3 reads CASERTGSYEQYF. The CDR3 nucleotides read TGTGCCAGCGAACGGACAGGTTCCTACGAGCAGTACTTC. This chain links TRBV11-3 with TRBJ2-7; 7 bases map to TRBD1. The CDR3 has 13 amino acids. The germline V gene encodes CDR1 SGHNT and CDR2 YENEEA. The V and J ends lost 8 bases and 1 base, in that order; junction bases with no gene match: 5.

This clone has only one observation. The chain uses TRBV10-2 and TRBJ1-2; TRBD1 matches 7 bases. V was clipped by 8 bases and J by 2 bases; unmatched bases: 5. The CDR3 is made up of 13 amino acids. Germline V gene lookup returns CDR1 WSHSY and CDR2 SAAADI. CDR3 sequence reads: CASGSGQNYGYTF. The CDR3 DNA reads TGCGCCAGCGGCTCGGGACAGAACTATGGCTACACCTTC.

This rearrangement joins TRBV6-6 to TRBJ2-3; 12 nucleotides match TRBD2. Germline CDR1 MNHNY, CDR2 SVGAGI (reference sequence). The ends lost 5 bases at V and 3 bases at J; junction bases unmatched: 6. There are 16 residues in the CDR3. CDR3 amino acids: CASSLPLAGGTDTQYF. The CDR3 coding sequence is TGTGCCAGCAGTCTCCCCCTAGCGGGGGGGACAGATACGCAGTATTTT.